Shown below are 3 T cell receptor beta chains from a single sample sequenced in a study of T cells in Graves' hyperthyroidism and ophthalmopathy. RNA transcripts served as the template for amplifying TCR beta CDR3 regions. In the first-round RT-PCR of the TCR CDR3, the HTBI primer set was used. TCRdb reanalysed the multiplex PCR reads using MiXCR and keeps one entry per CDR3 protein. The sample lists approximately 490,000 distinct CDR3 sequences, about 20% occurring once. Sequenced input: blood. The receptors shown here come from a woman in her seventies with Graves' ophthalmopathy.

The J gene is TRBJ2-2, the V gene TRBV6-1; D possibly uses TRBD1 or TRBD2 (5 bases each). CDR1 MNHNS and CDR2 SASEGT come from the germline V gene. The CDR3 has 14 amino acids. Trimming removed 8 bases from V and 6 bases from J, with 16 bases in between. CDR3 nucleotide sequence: TGTGCCAGCGGGGGTCAAATCATGGCCGGGGAGCTGTTTTTT. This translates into CASGGQIMAGELFF.

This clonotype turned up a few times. The CDR3 DNA reads TGTGCCAGTAGTATCGGGACAGGGGGCCGCAATGAGCAGTTCTTC. The encoded protein is CASSIGTGGRNEQFF. V gene TRBV19 combines with J gene TRBJ2-1; 12 bases align to TRBD1. Germline loops: CDR1 LNHDA, CDR2 SQIVND (reference sequence). The CDR3 is made up of 15 amino acids. Unmatched junction bases numbered 3, after V lost 3 bases and J lost 6 bases.

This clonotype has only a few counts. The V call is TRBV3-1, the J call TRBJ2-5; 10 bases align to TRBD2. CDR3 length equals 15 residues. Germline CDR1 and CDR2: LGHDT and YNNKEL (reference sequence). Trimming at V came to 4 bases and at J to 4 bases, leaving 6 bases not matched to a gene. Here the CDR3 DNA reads TGTGCCAGCAGCCCTCTAGCGGGAGAGGGAGAGACCCAGTACTTC. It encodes CASSPLAGEGETQYF.